The 3 T cell receptor beta chains given below trace back to one sample, sequenced in a study of CD8 T cells in ankylosing spondylitis. TCRdb analysed the 5' RACE reads with MiXCR anew, one entry per CDR3 protein. The sample consists of around 250,000 distinct CDR3 sequences, about 30% of them appearing once. Sequenced sample: blood, either unsorted or a sorted T cell fraction (not recorded which). Receptors originate from a male donor with ankylosing spondylitis or in good health (not recorded which).

The chain combines TRBV28 with TRBJ2-7; D is unclear. The CDR3 extends over 13 amino acids. Trimming took 6 bases from V and 5 from J, leaving 14 bases between them. CDR1 is MDHEN, CDR2 SYDVKM, per germline. This chain's CDR3 is CASSREAFNEQYF. The DNA of the CDR3 is TGTGCCAGCAGCCGCGAGGCTTTCAACGAGCAGTACTTC.

A few counts support this clonotype. J is TRBJ2-7 and V is TRBV12-3 or TRBV12-4; 7 bases agree with TRBD1. CDR3 length equals 12 residues. V shed 6 bases, J shed 6 bases, and the junction held 5 bases outside the gene matches. In DNA, the CDR3 is TGTGCCAGCAGCGCAGCAGGGGGCGAGCAGTACTTC. Translation gives CASSAAGGEQYF.

The rearrangement uses TRBV7-6 and TRBJ1-1; D may be TRBD1 (5 bases). Trimming shortened V by 5 bases and J by 3 bases, and 16 bases separated the two germline ends. Looked up from germline, CDR1 is SGHVS and CDR2 is FNYEAQ. This CDR3 is built from 15 residues. Here the CDR3 reads CASSDRDFGDTEAFF. The CDR3 nucleotides are TGTGCCAGCAGCGACCGGGACTTCGGGGACACTGAAGCTTTCTTT.